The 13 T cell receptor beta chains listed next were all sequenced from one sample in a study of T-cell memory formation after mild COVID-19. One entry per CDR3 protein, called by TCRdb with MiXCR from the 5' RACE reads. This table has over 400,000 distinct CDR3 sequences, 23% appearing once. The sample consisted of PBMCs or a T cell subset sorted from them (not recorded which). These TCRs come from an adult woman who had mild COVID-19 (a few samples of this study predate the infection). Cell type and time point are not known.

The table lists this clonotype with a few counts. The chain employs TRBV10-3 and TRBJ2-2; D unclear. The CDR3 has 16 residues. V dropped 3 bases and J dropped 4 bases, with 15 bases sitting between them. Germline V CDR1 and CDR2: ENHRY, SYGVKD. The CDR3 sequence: CAISEEARMATGELFF. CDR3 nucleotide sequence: TGTGCCATCAGTGAAGAGGCTAGAATGGCCACCGGGGAGCTGTTTTTT.

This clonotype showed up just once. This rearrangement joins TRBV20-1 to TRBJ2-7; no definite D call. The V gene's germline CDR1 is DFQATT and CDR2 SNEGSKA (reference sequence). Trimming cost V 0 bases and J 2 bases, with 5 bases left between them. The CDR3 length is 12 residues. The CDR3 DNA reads TGCAGTGCTAGAGAAGTCACCTACGAGCAGTACTTC. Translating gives CSAREVTYEQYF.

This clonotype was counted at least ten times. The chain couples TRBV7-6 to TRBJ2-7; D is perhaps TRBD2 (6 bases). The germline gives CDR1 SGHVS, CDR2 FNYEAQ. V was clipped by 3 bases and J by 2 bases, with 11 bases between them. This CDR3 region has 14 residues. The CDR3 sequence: CASSFRGGTYEQYF. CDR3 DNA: TGTGCCAGCAGCTTCCGGGGAGGTACCTACGAGCAGTACTTC.

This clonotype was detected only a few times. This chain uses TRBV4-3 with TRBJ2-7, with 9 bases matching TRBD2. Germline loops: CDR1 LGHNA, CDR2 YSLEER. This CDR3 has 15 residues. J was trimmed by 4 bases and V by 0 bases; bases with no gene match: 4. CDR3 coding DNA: TGCGCCAGCAGCCAAGATCTGCTAGCGGGATACGAGCAGTACTTC. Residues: CASSQDLLAGYEQYF.

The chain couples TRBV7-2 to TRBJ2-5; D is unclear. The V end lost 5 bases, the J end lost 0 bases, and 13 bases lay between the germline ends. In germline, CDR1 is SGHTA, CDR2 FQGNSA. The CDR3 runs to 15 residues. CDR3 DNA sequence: TGTGCCAGCAGCCCTGGGCGCGGAAACCAAGAGACCCAGTACTTC. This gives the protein CASSPGRGNQETQYF.

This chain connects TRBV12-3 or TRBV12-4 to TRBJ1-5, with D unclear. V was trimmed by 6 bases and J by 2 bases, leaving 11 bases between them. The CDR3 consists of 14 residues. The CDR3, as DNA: TGTGCCAGCAGCCAGACAACAGGCAATCAGCCCCAGCATTTT. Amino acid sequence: CASSQTTGNQPQHF.

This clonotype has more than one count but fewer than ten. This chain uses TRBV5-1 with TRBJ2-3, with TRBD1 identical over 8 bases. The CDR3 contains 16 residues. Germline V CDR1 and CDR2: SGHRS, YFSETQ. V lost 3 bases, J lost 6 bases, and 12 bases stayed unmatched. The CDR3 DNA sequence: TGCGCCAGCAGCTCGACCCCCGGGACAGGAGTCGATACGCAGTATTTT. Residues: CASSSTPGTGVDTQYF.

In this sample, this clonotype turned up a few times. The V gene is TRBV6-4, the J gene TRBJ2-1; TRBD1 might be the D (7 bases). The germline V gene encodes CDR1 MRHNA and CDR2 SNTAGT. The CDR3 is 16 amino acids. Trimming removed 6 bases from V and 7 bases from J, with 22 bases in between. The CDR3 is CASSGPGAGGLNEQFF. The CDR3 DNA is TGTGCCAGCAGCGGCCCGGGGGCAGGGGGTCTGAATGAGCAGTTCTTC.

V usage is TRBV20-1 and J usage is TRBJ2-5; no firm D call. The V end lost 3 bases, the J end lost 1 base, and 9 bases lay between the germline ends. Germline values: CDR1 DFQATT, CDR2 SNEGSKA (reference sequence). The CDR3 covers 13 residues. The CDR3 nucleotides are TGCAGTGCTAGTTATCGAGTCCAAGAGACCCAGTACTTC. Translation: CSASYRVQETQYF.

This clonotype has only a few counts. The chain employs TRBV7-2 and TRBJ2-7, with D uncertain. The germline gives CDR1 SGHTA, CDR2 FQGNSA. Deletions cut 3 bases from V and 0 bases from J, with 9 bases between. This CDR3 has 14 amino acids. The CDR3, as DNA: TGTGCCAGCAGCTTTGGCCCGGGCTCCTACGAGCAGTACTTC. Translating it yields CASSFGPGSYEQYF.

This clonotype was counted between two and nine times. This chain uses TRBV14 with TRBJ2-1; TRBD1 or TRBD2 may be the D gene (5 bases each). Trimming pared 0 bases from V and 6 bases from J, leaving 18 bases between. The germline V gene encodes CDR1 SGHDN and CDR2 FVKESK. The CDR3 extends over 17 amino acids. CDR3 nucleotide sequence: TGTGCCAGCAGCCAAGATCTAGCAGGGACCCCTACCAATGAGCAGTTCTTC. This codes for CASSQDLAGTPTNEQFF.

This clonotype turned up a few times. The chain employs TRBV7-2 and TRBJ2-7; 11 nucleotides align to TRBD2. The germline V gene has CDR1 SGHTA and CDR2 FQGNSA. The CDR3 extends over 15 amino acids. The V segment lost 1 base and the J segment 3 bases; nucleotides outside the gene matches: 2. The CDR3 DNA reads TGTGCCAGCAGCTTAGATCTAGCGGGAGGCTACGAGCAGTACTTC. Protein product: CASSLDLAGGYEQYF.

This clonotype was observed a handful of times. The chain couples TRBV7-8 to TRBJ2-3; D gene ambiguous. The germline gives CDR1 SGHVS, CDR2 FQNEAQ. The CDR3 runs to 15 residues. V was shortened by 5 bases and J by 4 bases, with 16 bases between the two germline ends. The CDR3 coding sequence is TGTGCCAGCAGCCCCGGAAGATTAATTCCAGATACGCAGTATTTT. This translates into CASSPGRLIPDTQYF.